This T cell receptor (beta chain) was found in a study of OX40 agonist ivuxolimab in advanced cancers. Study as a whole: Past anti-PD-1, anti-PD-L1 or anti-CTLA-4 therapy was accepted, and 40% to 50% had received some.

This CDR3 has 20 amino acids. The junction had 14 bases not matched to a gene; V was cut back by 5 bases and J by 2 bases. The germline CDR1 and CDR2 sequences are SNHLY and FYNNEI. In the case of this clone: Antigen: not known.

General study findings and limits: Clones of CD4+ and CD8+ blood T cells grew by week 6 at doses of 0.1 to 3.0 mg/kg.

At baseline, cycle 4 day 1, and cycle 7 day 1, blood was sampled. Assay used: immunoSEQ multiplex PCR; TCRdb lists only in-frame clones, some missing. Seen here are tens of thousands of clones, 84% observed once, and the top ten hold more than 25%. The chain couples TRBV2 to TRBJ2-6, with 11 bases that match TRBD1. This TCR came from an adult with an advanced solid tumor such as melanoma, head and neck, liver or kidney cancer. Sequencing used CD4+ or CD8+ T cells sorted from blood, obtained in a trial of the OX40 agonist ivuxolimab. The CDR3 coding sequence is TGTGCCAGCAGTATCGGCACCCCCGGGACAGGGGGTCCTGGGGCCAACGTCCTGACTTTC. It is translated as CASSIGTPGTGGPGANVLTF.